Each of the 9 T cell receptor beta chains below was sequenced from the same sample in a study of cytomegalovirus exposure and HLA in healthy donors. This table comes from immunoSEQ multiplex PCR, and its TCRdb copy is limited to in-frame clones, with some not included. Counted here are approximately 76,000 clones, roughly 94% occurring once; the ten biggest clones make up approximately 3.3%. Sequencing input: PBMCs. Every receptor here comes from a young woman in good health and CMV-seropositive.

The genes are TRBV4-1 and TRBJ1-2; 7 bases match TRBD1. Germline CDR1 MGHRA, CDR2 YSYEKL. The trim removed 1 base at V and 4 bases at J, leaving 6 bases unmatched. This CDR3 region has 15 residues. This CDR3 reads CASSQAGRGSYGYTF. The CDR3 DNA reads TGCGCCAGCAGCCAAGCAGGCAGGGGGAGCTATGGCTACACCTTC.

This clone was picked up one time. V usage is TRBV4-3 and J usage is TRBJ1-2, with 7 nucleotides matching TRBD1. CDR1 is LGHNA, CDR2 YSLEER, per germline. CDR3 length equals 15 residues. V was clipped by 3 bases and J by 3 bases; unmatched bases: 7. This chain's CDR3 is CASSHTGDAYYGYTF. Here the CDR3 DNA reads TGCGCCAGCAGCCACACAGGGGACGCATACTATGGCTACACCTTC.

The chain carries TRBV28 and TRBJ2-5; the match to TRBD1 covers 11 bases. Germline-derived CDR1 and CDR2 are MDHEN and SYDVKM. The CDR3 extends over 15 amino acids. V lost 6 bases, J lost 5 bases, and 8 bases stayed unmatched. CDR3 DNA sequence: TGTGCCAGCAGCCGGACAGGGGGCCGGTGGGAGACCCAGTACTTC. This translates into CASSRTGGRWETQYF.

J is TRBJ1-5 and V is TRBV4-1; 8 bases line up with TRBD1. The CDR3 is made up of 14 amino acids. The trim removed 4 bases at V and 6 bases at J, leaving 5 bases unmatched. Germline CDR1 reads MGHRA; CDR2 reads YSYEKL. CDR3 bases: TGCGCCAGCAGCCCCGCAGGGGGCGGTCAGCCCCAGCATTTT. This codes for CASSPAGGGQPQHF.

The chain couples TRBV19 to TRBJ1-2; tentatively, D is TRBD1 (5 bases). CDR3 length: 15 amino acids. Germline-derived CDR1 and CDR2 are LNHDA and SQIVND (reference sequence). V was clipped by 6 bases and J by 3 bases, with 17 bases between them. CDR3 nucleotide sequence: TGTGCCAGTAGAGGGAGGGGCGCAGGAGACTATGGCTACACCTTC. This codes for CASRGRGAGDYGYTF.

The chain links TRBV27 to TRBJ1-3; D remains ambiguous. The V gene's germline CDR1 is MNHEY and CDR2 SMNVEV (reference sequence). CDR3 size: 14 residues. V dropped 2 bases and J dropped 4 bases, with 9 bases sitting between them. CDR3: CASSLRGGGNTIYF. The CDR3 bases are TGTGCCAGCAGTTTACGGGGAGGAGGAAACACCATATATTTT.

This clone came up once. The rearrangement links TRBV5-4 to TRBJ2-7; D is perhaps TRBD1 (5 bases). CDR3 length equals 13 residues. V lost 3 bases to trimming and J lost 1 base, with 8 bases between them. CDR1 and CDR2 (germline): SGHNT, YYREEE (reference sequence). The CDR3 sequence: CASSSDTSYEQYF. The CDR3 nucleotides are TGTGCCAGCAGCTCGGACACTTCCTACGAGCAGTACTTC.

This chain connects TRBV9 to TRBJ2-1; 8 bases are shared with TRBD2. CDR1 is SGDLS, CDR2 YYNGEE, per germline. The CDR3 runs to 19 residues. The junction had 16 bases not matched to a gene; V was cut back by 3 bases and J by 2 bases. CDR3 amino acids: CASSARFTSGTSPYNEQFF. The DNA for the CDR3 is TGTGCCAGCAGCGCACGTTTTACTAGCGGAACTTCGCCCTACAATGAGCAGTTCTTC.

The V gene is TRBV4-3, the J gene TRBJ2-3, with a possible D match to TRBD2 (6 bases). V was trimmed by 0 bases and J by 6 bases, leaving 10 bases between them. The CDR3 has 14 amino acids. The germline gives CDR1 LGHNA, CDR2 YSLEER. CDR3 sequence: CASSQDTGRDTQYF. CDR3 DNA sequence: TGCGCCAGCAGCCAAGATACTGGGAGGGATACGCAGTATTTT.